The 20 T cell receptor beta chains in this list originate from one sample, sequenced in a study of control samples from healthy donors and cancer patients. Sequenced by immunoSEQ multiplex PCR; TCRdb stores in-frame clones only, minus some. The data show roughly 89,000 clones, 90% to 95% seen once. The sample taken for sequencing was blood. The receptors derive from a man aged 45-60 years in good health.

This clone was recorded only once. The chain links TRBV6-6 to TRBJ2-2; no firm D call. V lost 7 bases, J lost 8 bases, and 11 bases lay in between. The CDR3 contains 12 residues. The germline gives CDR1 MNHNY, CDR2 SVGAGI (reference sequence). CDR3 sequence: CASTQVVGELFF. The CDR3 coding sequence is TGTGCCAGCACCCAGGTCGTAGGGGAGCTGTTTTTT.

J is TRBJ2-1 and V is TRBV11-3; no definite D call. Germline CDR1 and CDR2: SGHNT and YENEEA. V lost 2 bases and J lost 10, with 12 bases in between. The CDR3 has 13 residues. CDR3 sequence reads: CASSLNSLGEQFF. Here the CDR3 DNA reads TGTGCCAGCAGCTTAAACAGCCTGGGGGAGCAGTTCTTC.

In this sample, this clone turned up once. Other DNA sequences from this sample encode an identical CDR3 as well. The rearrangement links TRBV2 to TRBJ1-5, with TRBD1 as a possible D gene (5 bases). Germline V gene sequence: CDR1 SNHLY, CDR2 FYNNEI. The CDR3 length is 15 residues. Trimming took off 0 bases at V and 4 bases at J, with 10 bases between the two ends. CDR3 nucleotide sequence: TGTGCCAGCAGTGAAGCAGGCGGGGGGAATCAGCCCCAGCATTTT. Protein sequence: CASSEAGGGNQPQHF.

This chain joins TRBV5-6 and TRBJ2-7; possible D gene TRBD1, 6 bases. The CDR3 runs 16 residues. Trimming took 1 base from V and 0 from J, leaving 14 bases between them. The germline gives CDR1 SGHDT, CDR2 YYEEEE. The CDR3 nucleotides read TGTGCCAGCAGCTTGTTACCCGGGACAATCTCCTACGAGCAGTACTTC. Translating gives CASSLLPGTISYEQYF.

The chain joins TRBV12-5 to TRBJ1-6; possible D gene TRBD1, 5 bases. The germline CDR1 and CDR2 sequences are LGHNT and FRNRAP. This CDR3 region has 13 residues. V gave up 5 bases and J gave up 3 bases, with 5 bases separating them. The CDR3: CASGQGYNSPLHF. CDR3 DNA sequence: TGTGCTAGTGGTCAGGGCTATAATTCACCCCTCCACTTT.

The V and J genes are TRBV5-5 and TRBJ1-3, with D uncertain. Germline lookup yields CDR1 SGHKS and CDR2 YYEKEE (reference sequence). The V end lost 2 bases, the J end lost 2 bases, and 11 bases lay between the germline ends. This CDR3 is 15 amino acids long. CDR3 loop: CASSLTAKPGNTIYF. Here the CDR3 DNA reads TGTGCCAGCAGCTTAACGGCAAAACCTGGAAACACCATATATTTT.

The rearrangement uses TRBV30 and TRBJ2-1, with TRBD2 matching 8 bases. V was clipped by 0 bases and J by 7 bases; unmatched bases: 8. Germline loops: CDR1 GTSNPN, CDR2 SVGIG (reference sequence). This CDR3 is 15 amino acids long. CDR3: CAWSVPGGAINEQFF. DNA of the CDR3: TGTGCCTGGAGTGTACCGGGGGGGGCCATAAATGAGCAGTTCTTC.

The CDR3 region has the DNA TGTGCCAGCAGCTTGTGGGAGGGGGGAATATATAATTCACCCCTCCACTTT. Its protein product is CASSLWEGGIYNSPLHF. The chain uses TRBV5-4 and TRBJ1-6; a weak D match, TRBD1 (6 bases). V shed 1 base and J shed 4 bases, with 15 bases lying between them. This CDR3 has 17 residues. Germline V gene lookup returns CDR1 SGHNT and CDR2 YYREEE (reference sequence).

This chain joins TRBV19 and TRBJ2-3; 7 nucleotides line up with TRBD1. J gave up 3 bases and V 7 bases, and 10 bases lay outside the gene matches. From germline, CDR1 is LNHDA and CDR2 SQIVND (reference sequence). The CDR3 runs 15 residues. For the CDR3, the DNA is TGTGCCAGTAAGCCGGGACAGCGATTGACAGATACGCAGTATTTT. Translating gives CASKPGQRLTDTQYF.

The chain combines TRBV10-1 with TRBJ2-2; D is uncertain. Germline CDR1 is WNHNN and CDR2 is SYGVQD (reference sequence). Trimming shortened V by 8 bases and J by 5 bases, and 9 bases separated the two germline ends. The CDR3 loop spans 12 amino acids. CDR3 bases: TGCGCCAGCGCCCTACAGACCGGGGAGCTGTTTTTT. Translating it yields CASALQTGELFF.

CDR3 residues: CASTRETVKTQYF. CDR3 bases: TGTGCCAGCACCCGGGAGACGGTAAAGACCCAGTACTTC. The chain recombines TRBV11-2 with TRBJ2-5; D is possibly TRBD2 (6 bases). The V gene lost 7 bases and the J gene lost 6 bases, with 15 bases spanning the gap. Germline V gives CDR1 SGHAT, CDR2 FQNNGV. There are 13 residues in the CDR3.

The chain joins TRBV19 to TRBJ1-2, with no clear D. The CDR3 runs to 13 residues. CDR1 and CDR2 from the germline V gene are LNHDA and SQIVND (reference sequence). V dropped 5 bases and J dropped 5 bases, with 12 bases sitting between them. This CDR3 is CASSDTPLYGYTF. The DNA for the CDR3 is TGTGCCAGTAGTGATACACCGTTGTATGGCTACACCTTC.

The genes are TRBV10-3 and TRBJ1-4; unclear D gene. Germline CDR1 is ENHRY and CDR2 is SYGVKD. Deletions cut 3 bases from V and 7 bases from J, with 18 bases between. The CDR3 sequence is 16 residues long. In nucleotides, the CDR3 is TGTGCCATCAGTGAAACGACTGGGCAGTCGGGTGAAAAACTGTTTTTT. Translating gives CAISETTGQSGEKLFF.

This chain uses TRBV29-1 with TRBJ1-2; TRBD1 aligns across 10 bases. Germline CDR1 is SQVTM and CDR2 is ANQGSEA. This CDR3 is built from 12 residues. V lost 4 bases to trimming and J lost 6 bases; unmatched junction nucleotides: 2. CDR3 in amino acids: CSVVDRGDGYTF. As DNA, the CDR3 is TGCAGCGTTGTGGACAGGGGGGATGGCTACACCTTC.

This clone occurred once. This chain links TRBV7-9 with TRBJ1-3; no clear D. Looked up from germline, CDR1 is SEHNR and CDR2 is FQNEAQ (reference sequence). The V and J ends lost 5 bases and 0 bases respectively, with 11 bases between them. CDR3 length: 15 amino acids. The CDR3 nucleotides read TGTGCCAGCAGCCCCTCCGGCGACTCTGGAAACACCATATATTTT. Amino acid sequence: CASSPSGDSGNTIYF. Drawing the rest from reference TRBV7-9 and TRBJ1-3, the complete variable domain is DTGVSQNPRHKITKRGQNVTFRCDPISEHNRLYWYRQTLGQGPEFLTYFQNEAQLEKSRLLSDRFSAERPKGSFSTLEIQRTEQGDSAMYLCASSPSGDSGNTIYFGEGSWLTVV.

This chain links TRBV3-1 (or the pseudogene TRBV3-2) with TRBJ1-1; 9 bases line up with TRBD1. The CDR3 is made up of 14 amino acids. With V trimmed by 1 base and J by 8 bases, 5 bases remained unmatched. Germline CDR1 is LGHDT and CDR2 is YNNKEL (reference sequence). The DNA for the CDR3 is TGTGCCAGCAGCCAAGGTATCGGACAGGGGGAAGCTTTCTTT. This encodes CASSQGIGQGEAFF.

The rearrangement joins TRBV5-1 to TRBJ2-2; maybe TRBD2 (5 bases). In germline, CDR1 is SGHRS, CDR2 YFSETQ. The ends were cut back, 3 bases at V and 2 bases at J, with 11 bases in the middle. CDR3 length: 15 residues. The CDR3 is CASSSRTGNTGELFF. The CDR3 nucleotides are TGCGCCAGCAGCTCCCGGACGGGAAACACCGGGGAGCTGTTTTTT.

J is TRBJ1-2 and V is TRBV2; D is unresolved. The CDR3 runs 13 residues. The V gene's germline CDR1 is SNHLY and CDR2 FYNNEI. V lost 9 bases to trimming and J lost 6 bases, with 17 bases between them. The CDR3 sequence is CASSDSGKDGYTF. For the CDR3, the DNA is TGTGCCAGTTCGGACTCAGGAAAGGATGGCTACACCTTC.

The chain carries TRBV24-1 and TRBJ2-1, with D possibly being TRBD1 (6 bases). Germline assignment: CDR1 KGHDR and CDR2 SFDVKD. V lost 4 bases and J lost 0, with 12 bases in between. The CDR3 extends over 16 amino acids. The CDR3 sequence: CATSDQADSSYNEQFF. The CDR3 DNA sequence: TGTGCCACCAGTGACCAAGCGGACAGCTCCTACAATGAGCAGTTCTTC.

The chain uses TRBV14 and TRBJ1-5, with no clear D. In germline, CDR1 is SGHDN, CDR2 FVKESK. The germline V and J ends were trimmed by 1 base and 4 bases, with 5 bases remaining between them. The length of the CDR3 is 13 residues. This CDR3 reads CASSQGMNQPQHF. DNA for the CDR3: TGTGCCAGCAGCCAAGGAATGAATCAGCCCCAGCATTTT.